This T cell receptor (beta chain) was found in a study of blood T cell repertoires in COVID-19. As for the study in general: Some COVID-19 samples were acute and others convalescent; all came from the United States, Italy and Spain.

Across under 25 US areas, participants ranged in age from about 18 to 90 years. In assigning cohorts, the study relied on participant-reported clinical history. In the source study's methods: How many nucleated cells were present was estimated from reference gene primer amplification. Sequencing was performed with immunoSEQ multiplex PCR; in TCRdb, only in-frame clones are kept and a portion is missing. D and trimming come from the DNA, and the V and J calls and clone size come from that table. The table shows more than 200,000 clones, with roughly nine tenths occurring only once. This CDR3 has 15 amino acids. With 0 bases removed from V and 6 bases from J, the gap between germline ends came to 14 bases. Germline CDR1 and CDR2: LNHDA and SQIVND (reference sequence).

The chain recombines TRBV19 with TRBJ1-2; D gene unclear. Sequenced input: PBMCs or T cells enriched from blood (not recorded which). This receptor was taken from a man younger than 45 who had recovered from COVID-19. This CDR3 reads CASSIEAFRGHGYTF. For the CDR3, the DNA is TGTGCCAGTAGTATAGAGGCCTTTCGCGGGCATGGCTACACCTTC.